One and the same sample provided the 9 T cell receptor beta chains below, sequenced in a study of shared clonotypes between healthy human individuals. Generated by immunoSEQ multiplex PCR, the TCRdb table keeps only in-frame clones and is missing some. The table lists about 87,000 clones, around 43% of them singletons, with around 16% in the top ten. Sample: PBMCs. These receptor sequences come from a woman aged 40 to 55 in good health. Some clones in this sample may be carry-over from other donors' samples.

J is TRBJ2-2 and V is TRBV5-1; D unresolved. Germline CDR1 and CDR2: SGHRS and YFSETQ. This CDR3 region has 14 residues. V was cut by 2 bases and J by 0 bases, with 5 bases left in between. The CDR3 reads CASSLVPNTGELFF. As DNA, the CDR3 is TGCGCCAGCAGCTTAGTCCCGAACACCGGGGAGCTGTTTTTT.

The CDR3 coding sequence is TGTGCCAGCAGCTTCTTACAGGGCTATGGCTACACCTTC. Translation: CASSFLQGYGYTF. The V gene is TRBV4-2, the J gene TRBJ1-2, with D perhaps TRBD1 (6 bases). Germline CDR1 reads LGHNA; CDR2 reads YNFKEQ. The ends were cut back, 5 bases at V and 4 bases at J, with 11 bases in the middle. This CDR3 spans 13 amino acids.

This clone has at least ten counts. The sample contains more than one DNA sequence encoding this CDR3. The V call is TRBV7-9, the J call TRBJ2-7; D tentatively fits TRBD1 or TRBD2 (5 bases each). The CDR3 is made up of 15 amino acids. The germline CDR1 and CDR2 sequences are SEHNR and FQNEAQ (reference sequence). Trimming shortened V by 2 bases and J by 0 bases, and 11 bases separated the two germline ends. The CDR3, as DNA: TGTGCCAGCAGCTTATCTGGGGGATTCTCCTACGAGCAGTACTTC. Encoded protein: CASSLSGGFSYEQYF.

This rearrangement joins TRBV7-9 to TRBJ2-6, with TRBD1 identical over 9 bases. V was pared by 8 bases and J by 0 bases, with 8 bases of the junction left unmatched. The length of the CDR3 is 17 residues. Per the germline V gene, CDR1 is SEHNR and CDR2 is FQNEAQ (reference sequence). The CDR3 DNA reads TGTGCCAGCTGCCCGGGGACAGGGTACTCTGGGGCCAACGTCCTGACTTTC. It encodes CASCPGTGYSGANVLTF.

The chain links TRBV28 to TRBJ2-3; 7 positions match TRBD2. Germline CDR1 MDHEN, CDR2 SYDVKM. The CDR3 length is 14 residues. J was trimmed by 2 bases and V by 6 bases; bases with no gene match: 5. CDR3 amino acids: CASRSTSVTDTQYF. The CDR3 nucleotides are TGTGCCAGCAGATCAACTAGCGTCACAGATACGCAGTATTTT.

This clone was counted between two and nine times. The chain recombines TRBV5-1 with TRBJ2-3; possibly TRBD2 for D (6 bases). CDR1 is SGHRS and CDR2 is YFSETQ in the germline V gene. V was pared by 0 bases and J by 1 base, with 9 bases between. This CDR3 has 15 residues. CDR3 sequence (DNA): TGCGCCAGCAGCTTGGTTCCTAGCGGCACAGATACGCAGTATTTT. Its translation is CASSLVPSGTDTQYF.

There are many counts of this clone. This sequence joins TRBV5-1 and TRBJ1-3; D not certain. Between the trimmed V and J ends, which lost 5 bases and 4 bases, there was a span of 10 bases. The CDR3 is 13 residues long. Germline CDR1 reads SGHRS; CDR2 reads YFSETQ. The CDR3 nucleotides are TGCGCCAGCAGGTCCCTTGTAGGAAACACCATATATTTT. This sequence encodes CASRSLVGNTIYF.

About this clone itself: It differs at one base from a far larger clone, so likely a read error. The missing conserved phenylalanine or tryptophan at the end of this CDR3 makes a read error likely. The gene calls are TRBV30 and TRBJ1-4; 8 bases align to TRBD1. Germline V gives CDR1 GTSNPN, CDR2 SVGIG (reference sequence). V shed 0 bases, J shed 7 bases, and the junction held 7 bases outside the gene matches. The CDR3 runs 15 residues. The CDR3, as DNA: TGTGCCTGGAGTGTAGGACAGGGTAGTGGTGAAAAACTGTTTCTT. It is translated as CAWSVGQGSGEKLFL.

There are a few counts of this clone. The sample has other DNA sequences that encode this CDR3 too. The chain joins TRBV7-2 to TRBJ2-7; no clear D. The germline V gene has CDR1 SGHTA and CDR2 FQGNSA. The ends were cut back, 2 bases at V and 2 bases at J, with 4 bases in the middle. The CDR3 covers 12 residues. This CDR3 reads CASSLRPYEQYF. Here the CDR3 DNA reads TGTGCCAGCAGCTTAAGGCCCTACGAGCAGTACTTC.